The 8 T cell receptor beta chains in this list originate from one sample, sequenced in a study of molecular identifiers for immune sequencing clone quantification. TCRdb processed the PCR reads anew with MiXCR; each CDR3 protein has one entry. The data show over 55,000 distinct CDR3 sequences, under 20% seen once. The sequencing sample was made of naive CD8+ T cells from blood, with Jurkat cell RNA spiked in. Subset described: FACS-sorted CD8+CD4-CCR7+CD45RA+ naive T cells. The receptors were gathered from a human donor in good health. Some libraries in this study had Jurkat cell RNA spiked in.

This clonotype came up many times. The gene calls are TRBV20-1 and TRBJ2-7; 14 nucleotides agree with TRBD2. CDR3 length: 16 amino acids. V gave up 4 bases and J gave up 4 bases; unmatched junction bases: 9. The germline CDR1 and CDR2 sequences are DFQATT and SNEGSKA (reference sequence). CDR3 sequence reads: CSANPKTSGRAYEQYF. In DNA, the CDR3 is TGCAGTGCTAACCCGAAGACTAGCGGGAGGGCTTACGAGCAGTACTTC.

Points on this clonotype: A read error may produce the germline difference seen at one junction end. This chain joins TRBV7-2 and TRBJ2-1; a weak D match, TRBD1 (6 bases). The germline CDR1 and CDR2 sequences are SGHTA and FQGNSA. The CDR3 extends over 14 amino acids. The CDR3 DNA follows: TGCGCCAGCAGCCCCGTGGACAGCTACACTGAGCAGTTCTTC. This sequence encodes CASSPVDSYTEQFF.

This chain uses TRBV4-1 with TRBJ2-1; 11 bases are shared with TRBD2. Trimming removed 4 bases from V and 8 bases from J; junction bases left unmatched: 13. This CDR3 is 17 amino acids long. From germline, CDR1 is MGHRA and CDR2 YSYEKL. The CDR3 bases are TGCGCCAGCAGCCGGGAACCGACTAGCGGGGCCTCCGATGAGCAGTTCTTC. It is translated as CASSREPTSGASDEQFF.

On this clonotype: A much larger clone lies one base from this, so it may be a read error. This chain connects TRBV3-1 to TRBJ2-4; 8 nucleotides line up with TRBD1. Per germline, CDR1 LGHDT and CDR2 YNNKEL (reference sequence). The CDR3 covers 17 residues. The CDR3 is CGSSQDIVQGAIGIQYF. The CDR3 nucleotides read TGTGGCAGCAGCCAAGATATCGTTCAGGGGGCTATCGGCATTCAGTACTTC.

This clonotype was recorded many times. The V call is TRBV6-6, the J call TRBJ2-3; TRBD2 is a possible D gene (5 bases). The CDR3 contains 14 residues. Germline values: CDR1 MNHNY, CDR2 SVGAGI (reference sequence). Trimming shortened V by 7 bases and J by 0 bases, and 11 bases separated the two germline ends. Here the CDR3 reads CASKGDRSTDTQYF. The CDR3 nucleotides read TGTGCCAGCAAGGGAGATCGTAGCACAGATACGCAGTATTTT.

This clonotype was seen more than once but under ten times. A much bigger clone sits one base away, suggesting this may be a read error. V and J are TRBV27 and TRBJ2-6; possibly TRBD1 for D (6 bases). Looked up from germline, CDR1 is MNHEY and CDR2 is SMNVEV (reference sequence). This CDR3 has 17 residues. The V end lost 8 bases, the J end lost 3 bases, and 20 bases lay between the germline ends. This CDR3 is CASGPYTGYHGANVLTF. As DNA, the CDR3 is TGTGCCAGCGGCCCATATACAGGGTACCATGGGGCCAACGTCCTGACTTTC.

The rearrangement links TRBV30 to TRBJ2-1; D possibly corresponds to TRBD2 (5 bases). CDR1 is GTSNPN and CDR2 is SVGIG in the germline V gene (reference sequence). CDR3 length equals 18 residues. V was trimmed by 3 bases and J by 8 bases, leaving 29 bases between them. CDR3 loop: CAWSEKLPFIRLAHEQFF. Here the CDR3 DNA reads TGTGCCTGGAGCGAAAAACTCCCCTTTATTAGGCTAGCACATGAGCAGTTCTTC.

This clonotype has a count of ten or more. The chain combines TRBV7-9 with TRBJ1-6; D is ambiguous. The CDR3 contains 13 residues. In germline, CDR1 is SEHNR, CDR2 FQNEAQ (reference sequence). Trimming cost V 6 bases and J 4 bases, with 7 bases left between them. The CDR3 loop reads CASRTGYNSPLHF. The CDR3, as DNA: TGTGCCAGCAGGACGGGATATAATTCACCCCTCCACTTT.